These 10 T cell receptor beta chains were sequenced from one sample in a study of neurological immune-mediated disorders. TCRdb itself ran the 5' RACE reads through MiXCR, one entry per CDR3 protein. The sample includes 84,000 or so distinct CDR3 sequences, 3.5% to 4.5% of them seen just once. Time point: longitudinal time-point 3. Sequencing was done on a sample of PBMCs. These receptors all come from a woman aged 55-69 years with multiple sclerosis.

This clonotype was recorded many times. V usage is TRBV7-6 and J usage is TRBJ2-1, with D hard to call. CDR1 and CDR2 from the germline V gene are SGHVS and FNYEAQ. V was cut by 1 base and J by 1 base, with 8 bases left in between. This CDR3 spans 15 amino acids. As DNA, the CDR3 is TGTGCCAGCAGCTTAGAGGACGGATCCTACAATGAGCAGTTCTTC. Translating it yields CASSLEDGSYNEQFF. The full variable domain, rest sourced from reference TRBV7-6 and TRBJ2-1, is GAGVSQSPRYKVTKRGQDVALRCDPISGHVSLYWYRQALGQGPEFLTYFNYEAQQDKSGLPNDRFSAERPEGSISTLTIQRTEQRDSAMYRCASSLEDGSYNEQFFGPGTRLTVL.

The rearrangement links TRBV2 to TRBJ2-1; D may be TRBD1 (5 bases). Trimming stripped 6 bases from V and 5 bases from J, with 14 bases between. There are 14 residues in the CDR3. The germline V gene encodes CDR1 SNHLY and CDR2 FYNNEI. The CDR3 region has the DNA TGTGCCAGCAGGGCCAGGGAAATGGACAATGAGCAGTTCTTC. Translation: CASRAREMDNEQFF. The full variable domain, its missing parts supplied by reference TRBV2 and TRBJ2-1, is EPEVTQTPSHQVTQMGQEVILRCVPISNHLYFYWYRQILGQKVEFLVSFYNNEISEKSEIFDDQFSVERPDGSNFTLKIRSTKLEDSAMYFCASRAREMDNEQFFGPGTRLTVL.

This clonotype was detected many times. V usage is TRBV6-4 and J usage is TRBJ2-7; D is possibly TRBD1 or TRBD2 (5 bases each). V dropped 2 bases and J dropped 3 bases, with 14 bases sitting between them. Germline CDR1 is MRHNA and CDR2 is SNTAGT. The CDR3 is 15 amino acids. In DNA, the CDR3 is TGTGCCAGCAGTGACCCGCAGGGACCCTACTACGAGCAGTACTTC. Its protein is CASSDPQGPYYEQYF.

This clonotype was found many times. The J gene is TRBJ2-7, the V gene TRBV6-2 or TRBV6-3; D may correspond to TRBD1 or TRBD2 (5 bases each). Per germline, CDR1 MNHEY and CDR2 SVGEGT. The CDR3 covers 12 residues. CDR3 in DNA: TGTGCTCTAGGGACCGATCGATACGAGCAGTACTTC. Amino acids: CALGTDRYEQYF.

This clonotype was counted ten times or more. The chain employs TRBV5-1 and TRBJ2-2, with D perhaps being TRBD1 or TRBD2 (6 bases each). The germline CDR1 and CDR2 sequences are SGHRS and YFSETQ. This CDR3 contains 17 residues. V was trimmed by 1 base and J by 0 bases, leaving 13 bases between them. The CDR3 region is CASSLFRGRTNTGELFF. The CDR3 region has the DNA TGCGCCAGCAGCTTGTTCCGGGGGCGCACGAACACCGGGGAGCTGTTTTTT.

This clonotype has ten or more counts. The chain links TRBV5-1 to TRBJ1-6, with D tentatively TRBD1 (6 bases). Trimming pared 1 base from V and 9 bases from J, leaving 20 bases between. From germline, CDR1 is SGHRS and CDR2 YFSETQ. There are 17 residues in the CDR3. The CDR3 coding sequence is TGCGCCAGCAGCTTGAGCGGGACATCGGTAGATCGTTCACCCCTCCACTTT. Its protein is CASSLSGTSVDRSPLHF.

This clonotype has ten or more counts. As DNA, the CDR3 is TGCAGTGCTAGAGTCGCGATACAGGGCCACGAGCAGTACTTC. Its translation: CSARVAIQGHEQYF. The chain is built from TRBV20-1 and TRBJ2-7; tentative D call: TRBD1 (6 bases). This CDR3 comprises 14 residues. CDR1 and CDR2 from the germline V gene are DFQATT and SNEGSKA (reference sequence). The V and J ends lost 1 base and 5 bases respectively, with 15 bases between them.

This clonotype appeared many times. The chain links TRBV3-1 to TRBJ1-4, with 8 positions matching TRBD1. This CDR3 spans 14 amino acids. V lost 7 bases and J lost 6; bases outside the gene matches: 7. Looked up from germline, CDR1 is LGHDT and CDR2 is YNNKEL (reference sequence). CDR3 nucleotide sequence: TGTGCCAGCACCTCCGGGACAGGAGATGAAAAACTGTTTTTT. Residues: CASTSGTGDEKLFF.

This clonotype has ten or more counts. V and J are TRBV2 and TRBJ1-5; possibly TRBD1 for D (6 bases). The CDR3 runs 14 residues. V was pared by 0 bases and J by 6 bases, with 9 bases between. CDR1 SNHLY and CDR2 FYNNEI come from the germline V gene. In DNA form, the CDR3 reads TGTGCCAGCAGTGAAGCGGGGGGGCCTCAGCCCCAGCATTTT. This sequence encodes CASSEAGGPQPQHF. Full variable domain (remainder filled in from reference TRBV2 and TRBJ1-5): EPEVTQTPSHQVTQMGQEVILRCVPISNHLYFYWYRQILGQKVEFLVSFYNNEISEKSEIFDDQFSVERPDGSNFTLKIRSTKLEDSAMYFCASSEAGGPQPQHFGDGTRLSIL.

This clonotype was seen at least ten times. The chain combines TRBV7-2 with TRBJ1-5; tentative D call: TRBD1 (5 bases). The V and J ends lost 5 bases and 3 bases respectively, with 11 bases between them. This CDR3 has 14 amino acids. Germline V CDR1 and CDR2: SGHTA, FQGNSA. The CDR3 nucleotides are TGTGCCAGCAGCCCGAGCGGGGCCAATCAGCCCCAGCATTTT. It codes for CASSPSGANQPQHF.